Included here is one T cell receptor beta chain sequence, with context. Antigen: not known. The junction departs from the called germline gene at one end, perhaps through a read error. The data originate from a study of shared clonotypes between healthy human individuals. Study results and limitations: The study found about 5% of naive CD4 clonotypes shared across four donors. All-four-donor shared clonotypes had higher generation probabilities than non-shared clonotypes did.

The CDR3 sequence is 13 residues long. Germline assignment: CDR1 LNHDA and CDR2 SQIVND (reference sequence). The study ran the assay at deep level. Repertoires were generated with immunoSEQ multiplex PCR, while TCRdb's copy carries only in-frame clones and drops some. The sample has over a million clones, 70% to 80% seen once. The TCR comes from a man between 18 and 29 years old in good health. Some clones in this sample may be carry-over from other donors' samples. The sample taken for sequencing was memory CD4+ T cells from PBMCs. Subset of the sample: CD45RA-negative fraction. This chain uses TRBV19 with TRBJ1-2; the D gene is possibly TRBD1 (5 bases). CDR3 sequence reads: CASRIGEPYGYTF. The CDR3 coding sequence is TGTGCCAGTAGAATAGGGGAACCCTATGGCTACACCTTC. Full variable domain (missing parts from reference TRBV19 and TRBJ1-2): DGGITQSPKYLFRKEGQNVTLSCEQNLNHDAMYWYRQDPGQGLRLIYYSQIVNDFQKGDIAEGYSVSREKKESFPLTVTSAQKNPTAFYLCASRIGEPYGYTFGSGTRLTVV.